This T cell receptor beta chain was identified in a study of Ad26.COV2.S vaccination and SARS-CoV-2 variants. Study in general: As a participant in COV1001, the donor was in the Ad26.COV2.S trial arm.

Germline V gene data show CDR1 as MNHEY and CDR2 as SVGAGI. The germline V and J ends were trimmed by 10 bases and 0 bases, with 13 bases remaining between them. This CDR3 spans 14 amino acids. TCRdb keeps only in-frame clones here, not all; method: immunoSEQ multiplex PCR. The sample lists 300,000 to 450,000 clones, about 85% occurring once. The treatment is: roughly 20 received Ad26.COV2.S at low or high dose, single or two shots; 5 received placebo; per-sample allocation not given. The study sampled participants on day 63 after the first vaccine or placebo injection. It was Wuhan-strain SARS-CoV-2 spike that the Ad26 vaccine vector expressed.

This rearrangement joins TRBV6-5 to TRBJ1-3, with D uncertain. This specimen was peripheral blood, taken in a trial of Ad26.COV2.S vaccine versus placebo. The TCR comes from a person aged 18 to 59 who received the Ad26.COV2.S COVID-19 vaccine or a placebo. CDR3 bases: TGTGCCACGTACCCGCAGAGCTCTGGAAACACCATATATTTT. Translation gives CATYPQSSGNTIYF.